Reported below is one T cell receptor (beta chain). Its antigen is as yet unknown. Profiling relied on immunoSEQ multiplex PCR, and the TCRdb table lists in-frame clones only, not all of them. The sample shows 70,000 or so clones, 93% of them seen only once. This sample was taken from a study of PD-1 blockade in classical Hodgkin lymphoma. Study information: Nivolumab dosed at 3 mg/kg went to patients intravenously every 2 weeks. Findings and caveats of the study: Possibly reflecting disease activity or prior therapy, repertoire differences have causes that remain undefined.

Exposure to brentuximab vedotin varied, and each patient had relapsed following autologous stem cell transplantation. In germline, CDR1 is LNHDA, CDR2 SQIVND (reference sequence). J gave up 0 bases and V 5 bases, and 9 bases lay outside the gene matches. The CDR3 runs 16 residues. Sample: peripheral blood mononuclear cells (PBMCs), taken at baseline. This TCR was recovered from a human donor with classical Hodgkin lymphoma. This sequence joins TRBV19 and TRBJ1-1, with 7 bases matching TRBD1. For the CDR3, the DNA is TGTGCCAGTAGTGCCTTACCCGGACAGGTGAACACTGAAGCTTTCTTT. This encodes CASSALPGQVNTEAFF.